The 8 T cell receptor beta chains in this list originate from one sample, sequenced in a study of T cell repertoires in cytomegalovirus infection. These receptors are not linked to any known antigen. TCRdb called the reads again in MiXCR, with one record for every CDR3 protein. The profile shows fewer than 1,000,000 distinct CDR3 sequences, around 29% of them singletons. Sample: cultured CD8+ T cells from PBMCs, taken from culture after CMV antigen stimulation. Source of these receptors: a human donor in good health (CMV status not recorded). Some clones in this sample may be carry-over from other donors' samples.

The V and J genes are TRBV5-6 and TRBJ2-7, with D possibly called TRBD1 or TRBD2 (5 bases each). The CDR3 runs to 12 residues. Germline V lookup: CDR1 SGHDT, CDR2 YYEEEE. V dropped 4 bases and J dropped 2 bases, with 7 bases sitting between them. CDR3 DNA sequence: TGTGCCAGCAGCGTGGGGGCCTACGAGCAGTACGTC. It yields the protein CASSVGAYEQYV.

The V and J genes are TRBV11-3 and TRBJ1-2, with TRBD1 as a possible D gene (5 bases). V was clipped by 10 bases and J by 8 bases, with 11 bases between them. Germline assignment: CDR1 SGHNT and CDR2 YENEEA. This CDR3 region has 10 residues. The CDR3 nucleotides are TGTGCCAACAGGCCAGGAGGCTACACCTTC. Translation gives CANRPGGYTF.

The gene calls are TRBV11-2 and TRBJ2-3; 7 bases line up with TRBD1. The germline gives CDR1 SGHAT, CDR2 FQNNGV. The CDR3 covers 16 residues. After removal of 3 bases from V and 0 bases from J, the junction contained 6 bases not matched to a gene. The CDR3 protein is CASSFRRQGSTDTQYF. Here the CDR3 DNA reads TGTGCCAGCAGCTTCCGCAGACAGGGCAGCACAGATACGCAGTATTTT.

This clonotype has at least ten counts. The V and J genes are TRBV7-9 and TRBJ2-7; D ambiguous. CDR3 length equals 12 residues. Deletions cut 0 bases from V and 5 bases from J, with 5 bases between. Germline V lookup: CDR1 SEHNR, CDR2 FQNEAQ (reference sequence). The CDR3, as DNA: TGTGCCAGCAGCTTAGCGTCAAACGAGCAGTACTTC. Translation gives CASSLASNEQYF.

The rearrangement links TRBV2 to TRBJ1-5, with D perhaps matching TRBD1 (6 bases). V gave up 6 bases and J gave up 11 bases, with 23 bases separating them. The CDR3 has 15 amino acids. CDR1 SNHLY and CDR2 FYNNEI come from the germline V gene. CDR3 in DNA: TGTGCCAGCAGAGGCCGGGACAACCGCCGGGGGACCCAGCATTTT. Translating it yields CASRGRDNRRGTQHF.

This clonotype was detected a few times. V usage is TRBV15 and J usage is TRBJ1-5; D not resolved. There are 14 residues in the CDR3. From germline, CDR1 is LNHNV and CDR2 YYDKDF (reference sequence). V was pared by 1 base and J by 3 bases, with 7 bases between. In DNA form, the CDR3 reads TGTGCCACCAGCAGAGTTACAGTCAATCAGCCCCAGCATTTT. This encodes CATSRVTVNQPQHF.

This clonotype was counted between two and nine times. This chain links TRBV12-3 or TRBV12-4 with TRBJ2-1, with D uncertain. V was trimmed by 5 bases and J by 2 bases, leaving 10 bases between them. This CDR3 has 14 residues. Written as DNA, the CDR3 is TGTGCCAGCAGTCGCGGAGCTGCCTACAATGAGCAGTTCTTC. Residues: CASSRGAAYNEQFF.

V and J are TRBV15 and TRBJ2-4; TRBD1 matches at 8 bases. The germline V gene has CDR1 LNHNV and CDR2 YYDKDF (reference sequence). J gave up 2 bases and V 3 bases, and 9 bases lay outside the gene matches. The CDR3 extends over 17 amino acids. For the CDR3, the DNA is TGTGCCACCAGCAGGGACAGGGCGTATGTATCCAAAAACATTCAGTACTTC. This codes for CATSRDRAYVSKNIQYF.